The entry below gives a single T cell receptor beta chain sequence along with its context. The target antigen is unknown. The data originate from a study of graft-versus-host responses after intestinal transplantation. Study-level background: Each patient got anti-thymocyte globulin induction, then tacrolimus and steroids for about 3 years.

Assay: immunoSEQ multiplex PCR; the TCRdb copy retains only in-frame clones and omits some. The data show fewer than 70,000 clones, with roughly 90% seen just once and 6.5% to 7% held by the top ten. The study's findings and limits: High graft-versus-host to host-versus-graft clonal ratios were seen in allografts of patients with graft-donor T cell macrochimerism. GvH clones appeared in recipient marrow, some first in ileum or blood.

This sequence was found in a human patient who received an intestinal transplant, so some T cells may come from the graft donor. Material: bone marrow, obtained less than 750 days after intestinal transplantation.

The CDR3, as DNA: TGTGCCAGCAGTTTATGGGGGGGGAATGAAAAACTGTTTTTT. Protein: CASSLWGGNEKLFF. This rearrangement joins TRBV27 to TRBJ1-4, with D maybe TRBD1 (5 bases). The CDR3 spans 14 residues. V was clipped by 1 base and J by 5 bases, with 8 bases between them. The germline gives CDR1 MNHEY, CDR2 SMNVEV (reference sequence).